This TCR beta chain was identified during a study of PD-1 blockade in classical Hodgkin lymphoma. The CDR3 has 13 residues. The germline V and J ends were trimmed by 4 bases and 1 base, with 7 bases remaining between them. Germline V gives CDR1 ENHRY, CDR2 SYGVKD. Clones were sequenced by immunoSEQ multiplex PCR, and TCRdb holds only the in-frame ones, with some missing. The sample lists about 97,000 clones, over 80% seen once, with 10% to 15% in the top ten. Patients all relapsed after autologous stem cell transplantation, and there was variation in brentuximab vedotin exposure. When best responses were assessed, they were complete response, partial response or progressive disease.

Sequencing used peripheral blood mononuclear cells (PBMCs), obtained at baseline. J is TRBJ2-5 and V is TRBV10-3, with D tentatively TRBD1 (6 bases). The TCR was taken from a human donor with classical Hodgkin lymphoma. Here the CDR3 DNA reads TGTGCCATCAGTGGGACAGTCCAAGAGACCCAGTACTTC. This codes for CAISGTVQETQYF.